Sequencing of this TCR beta chain was carried out in a study of blood T cell repertoires in COVID-19. Turning to the study itself: Italy, Spain and the United States were the sources of the convalescent and acute COVID-19 samples. PBMCs, B-cell-depleted T cells, or T cells provided the cDNA or gDNA that made up the material.

The length of the CDR3 is 13 residues. Trimming cost V 4 bases and J 7 bases; bases outside gene matches: 3. CDR1 is WSHSY, CDR2 SAAADI, per germline. Under the authors' procedure: Using reference gene primer amplification, nucleated cell counts were estimated. The table came from immunoSEQ multiplex PCR; TCRdb's copy has only in-frame clones and leaves some out. V and J calls and clone size are as listed in that table; D and trimming were resolved from the DNA. This table has about 98,000 clones, roughly four fifths appearing once. The chain couples TRBV10-2 to TRBJ2-3, with 9 bases identical to TRBD2. The source material was peripheral blood. The TCR originated in a man in his 60s with acute or convalescent COVID-19. The CDR3 here is CASSATSGNTQYF. The CDR3 region has the DNA TGCGCCAGCAGTGCGACTAGCGGAAATACGCAGTATTTT.